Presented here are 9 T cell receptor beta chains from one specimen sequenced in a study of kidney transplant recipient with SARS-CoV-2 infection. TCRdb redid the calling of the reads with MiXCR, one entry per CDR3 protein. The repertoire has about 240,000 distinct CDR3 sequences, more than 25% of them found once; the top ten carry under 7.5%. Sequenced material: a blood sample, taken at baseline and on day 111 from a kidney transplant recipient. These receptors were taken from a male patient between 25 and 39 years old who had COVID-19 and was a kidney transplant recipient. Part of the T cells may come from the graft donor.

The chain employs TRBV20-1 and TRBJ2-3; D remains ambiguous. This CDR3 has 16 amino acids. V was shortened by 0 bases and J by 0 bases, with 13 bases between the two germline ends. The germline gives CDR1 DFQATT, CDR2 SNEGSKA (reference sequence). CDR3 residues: CSARDRVALSTDTQYF. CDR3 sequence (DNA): TGCAGTGCTAGAGATCGGGTAGCCCTCAGCACAGATACGCAGTATTTT.

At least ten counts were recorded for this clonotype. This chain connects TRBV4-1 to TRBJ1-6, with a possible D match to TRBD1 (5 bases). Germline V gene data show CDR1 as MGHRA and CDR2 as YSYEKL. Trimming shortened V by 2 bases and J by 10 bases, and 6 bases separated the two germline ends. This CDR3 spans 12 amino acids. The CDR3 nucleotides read TGCGCCAGCAGCCAATGGGGGTCACCCCTCCACTTT. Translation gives CASSQWGSPLHF.

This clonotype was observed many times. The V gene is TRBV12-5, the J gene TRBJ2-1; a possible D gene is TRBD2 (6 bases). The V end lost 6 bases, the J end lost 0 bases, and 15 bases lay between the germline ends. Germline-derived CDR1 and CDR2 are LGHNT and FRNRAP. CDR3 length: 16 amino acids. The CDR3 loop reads CASGLAPRGSYNEQFF. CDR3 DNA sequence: TGTGCTAGTGGCCTAGCGCCCCGAGGCTCCTACAATGAGCAGTTCTTC.

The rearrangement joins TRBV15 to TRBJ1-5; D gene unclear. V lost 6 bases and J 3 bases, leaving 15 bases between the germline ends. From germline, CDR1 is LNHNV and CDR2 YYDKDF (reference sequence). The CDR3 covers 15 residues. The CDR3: CATSTNRATNQPQHF. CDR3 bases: TGTGCCACCAGTACAAATAGGGCCACCAATCAGCCCCAGCATTTT.

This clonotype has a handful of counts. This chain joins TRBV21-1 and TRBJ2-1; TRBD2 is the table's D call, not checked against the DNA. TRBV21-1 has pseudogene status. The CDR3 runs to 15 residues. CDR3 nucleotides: TGTGCCAGCAGCTCCCGGACTAGCGGGAGCGATGAGCAGTTCTTC. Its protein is CASSSRTSGSDEQFF.

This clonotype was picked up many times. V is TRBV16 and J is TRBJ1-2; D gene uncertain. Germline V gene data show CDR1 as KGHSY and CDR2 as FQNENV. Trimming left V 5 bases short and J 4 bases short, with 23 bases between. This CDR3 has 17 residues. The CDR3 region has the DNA TGTGCCAGCAGCGTCCTCCAGGTCGTTAGAAAGACCTATGGCTACACCTTC. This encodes CASSVLQVVRKTYGYTF.

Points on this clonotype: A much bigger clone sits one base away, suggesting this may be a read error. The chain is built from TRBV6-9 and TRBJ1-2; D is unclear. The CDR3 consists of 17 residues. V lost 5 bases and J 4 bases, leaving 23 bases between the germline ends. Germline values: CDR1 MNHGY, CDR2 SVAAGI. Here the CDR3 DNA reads TGTGCCAGCAGTCGGTCTGAGCCTTACGGAAAGGCCTATGGCTACACCTTC. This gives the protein CASSRSEPYGKAYGYTF.

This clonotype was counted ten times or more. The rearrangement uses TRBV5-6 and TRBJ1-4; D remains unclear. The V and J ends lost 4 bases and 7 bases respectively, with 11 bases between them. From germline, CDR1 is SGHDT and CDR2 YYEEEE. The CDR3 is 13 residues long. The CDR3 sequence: CASSPQLAEKLFF. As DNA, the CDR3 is TGTGCCAGCAGCCCACAGCTCGCTGAAAAACTGTTTTTT.

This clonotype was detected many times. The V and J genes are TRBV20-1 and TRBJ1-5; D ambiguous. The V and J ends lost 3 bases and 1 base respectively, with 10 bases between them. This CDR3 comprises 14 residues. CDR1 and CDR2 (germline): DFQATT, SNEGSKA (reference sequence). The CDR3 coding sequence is TGCAGTGCTAGGCCCCTAGGAAGCAATCAGCCCCAGCATTTT. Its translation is CSARPLGSNQPQHF.